This T cell receptor beta chain appears in the sequencing data of a study of PD-L1 blockade in urothelial cancer. Overall study: Treatment start was followed by blood analysis at 3 weeks (second dose) and again at 6 weeks. Specimens of blood held a median count of about 150,000 T cells.

The assay was immunoSEQ multiplex PCR, and TCRdb's table has in-frame clones only and misses some. The sample records 80,000 to 100,000 clones, roughly 80% being singletons. Patients were living with locally advanced or metastatic urothelial carcinoma. The receptor's source is a man in his sixties or seventies with urothelial cancer. The input for sequencing was PBMCs, taken around atezolizumab (anti-PD-L1) treatment.

For the CDR3, the DNA is TGCGCCAGCAGCCAAGCGACAGGGGAGGGGACTGAAGCTTTCTTT. This encodes CASSQATGEGTEAFF. The rearrangement joins TRBV4-1 to TRBJ1-1, with 8 positions matching TRBD1. The length of the CDR3 is 15 residues. Per germline, CDR1 MGHRA and CDR2 YSYEKL. The trim removed 1 base at V and 5 bases at J, leaving 6 bases unmatched.